The 30 T cell receptor beta chains in this list originate from one sample, sequenced in a study of CD8+CD57+ T cells in acquired aplastic anemia. Genomic DNA templated the TCR beta VDJ and CDR3 profiling. TCRdb passed the reads through MiXCR, listing each CDR3 protein once. In the table there are more than 250,000 distinct CDR3 sequences, 50% to 70% of which are singletons. Material for sequencing was sorted CD4+, CD8+, or CD8+CD57+ T cells (not recorded which) from PBMCs. These receptors were obtained from a human donor with severe aplastic anemia or a healthy control (not recorded which).

This chain joins TRBV29-1 and TRBJ1-2; D gene unclear. V lost 7 bases, J lost 8 bases, and 20 bases lay in between. This CDR3 contains 13 residues. Germline assignment: CDR1 SQVTM and CDR2 ANQGSEA. The CDR3 spells CSGGISRSGGYTF. CDR3 in DNA: TGCAGCGGTGGGATCAGCCGGAGCGGAGGCTACACCTTC.

This sequence joins TRBV2 and TRBJ1-4; 10 bases match TRBD1. CDR1 is SNHLY and CDR2 is FYNNEI in the germline V gene. The CDR3 totals 15 residues. With V trimmed by 5 bases and J by 8 bases, 8 bases remained unmatched. Here the CDR3 reads CASSRSGTGEEKLFF. CDR3 nucleotides: TGTGCCAGCAGTAGATCCGGGACAGGGGAAGAAAAACTGTTTTTT.

The chain has TRBV20-1 and TRBJ2-7; no clear D gene. Germline assignment: CDR1 DFQATT and CDR2 SNEGSKA (reference sequence). This CDR3 has 13 amino acids. V was pared by 4 bases and J by 2 bases, with 12 bases between. The CDR3 DNA reads as TGCAGTGCTATATCCGGGCCTCCCTACGAGCAGTACTTC. It yields the protein CSAISGPPYEQYF.

This clonotype was detected many times. The CDR3 loop is CASSLVGSSLETQYF. CDR3 in DNA: TGCGCCAGCAGCTTGGTAGGATCTAGCCTGGAGACCCAGTACTTC. The J gene is TRBJ2-5, the V gene TRBV5-1; the D gene is possibly TRBD2 (5 bases). The CDR3 length is 15 residues. Trimming stripped 0 bases from V and 5 bases from J, with 14 bases between. Germline CDR1 and CDR2: SGHRS and YFSETQ.

V gene TRBV10-3 combines with J gene TRBJ1-5; no clear D gene. V lost 5 bases, J lost 7 bases, and 9 bases lay in between. The CDR3 has 12 residues. CDR1 is ENHRY and CDR2 is SYGVKD in the germline V gene. CDR3 loop: CAISPDGQPQHF. CDR3 in DNA: TGTGCCATCAGTCCCGACGGACAGCCCCAGCATTTT.

The gene calls are TRBV7-9 and TRBJ2-5; tentatively, D is TRBD2 (7 bases). Trimming left V 3 bases short and J 4 bases short, with 15 bases between. This CDR3 contains 15 residues. CDR1 SEHNR and CDR2 FQNEAQ come from the germline V gene (reference sequence). CDR3 amino acids: CASSFPYRGAETQYF. Written as DNA, the CDR3 is TGTGCCAGCAGCTTCCCATATCGGGGGGCAGAGACCCAGTACTTC. The complete variable domain, with remaining parts taken from reference TRBV7-9 and TRBJ2-5, reads DTGVSQNPRHKITKRGQNVTFRCDPISEHNRLYWYRQTLGQGPEFLTYFQNEAQLEKSRLLSDRFSAERPKGSFSTLEIQRTEQGDSAMYLCASSFPYRGAETQYFGPGTRLLVL.

In regard to this clonotype: Since a much larger clone is just one base distant, this may be a read error. The conserved closing phenylalanine or tryptophan is absent in this CDR3, likely reflecting a read error. The chain joins TRBV12-5 to TRBJ1-1; D is undetermined. Germline V gene lookup returns CDR1 LGHNT and CDR2 FRNRAP. V lost 1 base, J lost 1 base, and 1 base lay in between. CDR3 length equals 12 residues. CDR3 sequence reads: CASGLENTEAFL. Here the CDR3 DNA reads TGTGCTAGTGGTTTGGAGAACACTGAAGCTTTCTTA.

CDR3 sequence (DNA): TGTGCCAGCAGCTTGGCAGGGCGCACTGAAGCTTTCTTT. Its protein product is CASSLAGRTEAFF. The chain couples TRBV5-4 to TRBJ1-1; D possibly corresponds to TRBD1 (5 bases). Germline loops: CDR1 SGHNT, CDR2 YYREEE (reference sequence). This CDR3 is built from 13 residues. Trimming pared 0 bases from V and 4 bases from J, leaving 7 bases between. Full variable domain (remainder filled in from reference TRBV5-4 and TRBJ1-1): ETGVTQSPTHLIKTRGQQVTLRCSSQSGHNTVSWYQQALGQGPQFIFQYYREEENGRGNFPPRFSGLQFPNYSSELNVNALELDDSALYLCASSLAGRTEAFFGQGTRLTVV.

Ten or more counts support this clonotype. The chain combines TRBV19 with TRBJ1-2; a possible D gene is TRBD1 (5 bases). Germline-derived CDR1 and CDR2 are LNHDA and SQIVND (reference sequence). Trimming stripped 5 bases from V and 2 bases from J, with 12 bases between. The CDR3 spans 14 residues. The chain's CDR3 is CASSVIGTNYGYTF. Here the CDR3 DNA reads TGTGCCAGTAGTGTTATCGGGACCAACTATGGCTACACCTTC. Looking up the rest from reference TRBV19 and TRBJ1-2 gives the full variable domain: DGGITQSPKYLFRKEGQNVTLSCEQNLNHDAMYWYRQDPGQGLRLIYYSQIVNDFQKGDIAEGYSVSREKKESFPLTVTSAQKNPTAFYLCASSVIGTNYGYTFGSGTRLTVV.

This clonotype was counted between two and nine times. The chain couples TRBV20-1 to TRBJ2-7; the match to TRBD1 covers 8 bases. J was trimmed by 7 bases and V by 8 bases; bases with no gene match: 10. In germline, CDR1 is DFQATT, CDR2 SNEGSKA (reference sequence). The CDR3 extends over 12 amino acids. The CDR3 region has the DNA TGCAGTAACGGACAGGGAAGGTGGGAGCAGTACTTC. Protein: CSNGQGRWEQYF.

As concerns this clonotype: This may come from a read error, since a much larger clone is one base off. The V call is TRBV14, the J call TRBJ1-2; D not resolved. Germline CDR1 reads SGHDN; CDR2 reads FVKESK. This CDR3 is built from 13 residues. CDR3 sequence reads: CASSQGLQYGHTF. CDR3 in DNA: TGTGCCAGCAGCCAAGGGCTTCAGTATGGCCACACCTTC.

The sample holds many counts of this clonotype. The chain couples TRBV6-4 to TRBJ1-4; 11 bases agree with TRBD1. Germline V gene sequence: CDR1 MRHNA, CDR2 SNTAGT. V lost 6 bases and J lost 7; bases outside the gene matches: 7. This CDR3 comprises 15 residues. The chain's CDR3 is CASSVTGTGGEKLFF. In DNA, the CDR3 is TGTGCCAGCAGCGTCACCGGGACAGGGGGTGAAAAACTGTTTTTT.

This clonotype has just one count. V usage is TRBV25-1 and J usage is TRBJ1-1, with 7 bases aligning to TRBD1. J lost 5 bases, V lost 6 bases, and 12 bases had no gene match. Per germline, CDR1 MGHDK and CDR2 SYGVNS. The CDR3 contains 15 residues. CDR3 loop: CASSHIWAGGTEAFF. As DNA, the CDR3 is TGTGCCAGCAGCCATATATGGGCAGGGGGAACTGAAGCTTTCTTT.

The genes are TRBV5-1 and TRBJ2-7; 13 bases line up with TRBD2. V dropped 5 bases and J dropped 9; count of bases not matched to a gene: 8. CDR3 size: 14 residues. Germline V gene data show CDR1 as SGHRS and CDR2 as YFSETQ. The CDR3 DNA sequence: TGCGCCAGCAGACCGGGACTAGCGGGGTGGGGGCAGTACTTC. It yields the protein CASRPGLAGWGQYF.

The V and J genes are TRBV5-8 and TRBJ2-7; TRBD2 aligns across 7 bases. The germline CDR1 and CDR2 sequences are SGHTS and YDEGEE. The CDR3 length is 14 residues. V was clipped by 1 base and J by 6 bases; unmatched bases: 7. DNA for the CDR3: TGTGCCAGCAGCTTGTTGGCGGGAGCGGGCGAGCAGTACTTC. Protein sequence: CASSLLAGAGEQYF.

The chain couples TRBV10-3 to TRBJ2-7; TRBD1 agrees at 7 bases. Trimming at V came to 7 bases and at J to 3 bases, leaving 9 bases not matched to a gene. The CDR3 covers 14 residues. Germline-derived CDR1 and CDR2 are ENHRY and SYGVKD. This chain's CDR3 is CAINPGTAIYEQYF. For the CDR3, the DNA is TGTGCCATCAACCCCGGGACAGCCATCTACGAGCAGTACTTC.

V usage is TRBV7-2 and J usage is TRBJ2-6, with no clear D. V shed 4 bases and J shed 0 bases, with 10 bases lying between them. The CDR3 is 16 residues long. CDR1 is SGHTA and CDR2 is FQGNSA in the germline V gene. CDR3 nucleotide sequence: TGTGCCAGCAGCTCCTATATGCTCTCTGGGGCCAACGTCCTGACTTTC. Translation gives CASSSYMLSGANVLTF.

This clonotype was counted many times. The chain carries TRBV10-3 and TRBJ1-1; weak D call: TRBD1 (6 bases). From germline, CDR1 is ENHRY and CDR2 SYGVKD. Trimming left V 2 bases short and J 3 bases short, with 10 bases between. CDR3 length equals 14 residues. This chain's CDR3 is CAISEAGADTEAFF. The CDR3 DNA reads as TGTGCCATCAGTGAGGCAGGGGCTGACACTGAAGCTTTCTTT.

There are many counts of this clonotype. The chain is built from TRBV30 and TRBJ1-6, with D tentatively TRBD1 (5 bases). Trimming stripped 1 base from V and 7 bases from J, with 8 bases between. Germline-derived CDR1 and CDR2 are GTSNPN and SVGIG (reference sequence). The CDR3 loop spans 13 amino acids. The CDR3 region is CAWSGQLNSPLHF. The CDR3 DNA reads TGTGCCTGGAGTGGACAGCTCAATTCACCCCTCCACTTT.

Ten or more counts support this clonotype. For the CDR3, the DNA is TGTGCCAGCAGTTTATTAGTGATAGACAGGCTGAACACTGAAGCTTTCTTT. Its translation is CASSLLVIDRLNTEAFF. This sequence joins TRBV12-3 or TRBV12-4 and TRBJ1-1; TRBD1 might be the D (6 bases). Trimming pared 2 bases from V and 0 bases from J, leaving 16 bases between. The CDR3 runs 17 residues.

Comment on this clonotype: A read error may be the cause here, since a much bigger clone is one base away. This chain links TRBV7-9 with TRBJ2-1; 9 bases fit TRBD2. This CDR3 spans 16 amino acids. CDR1 is SEHNR and CDR2 is FQNEAQ in the germline V gene (reference sequence). The CDR3 nucleotides read TGTGCCAGCAGCCAAAACTCGCGGGGGGGCCACAATGGGCAGTTCTTC. Protein product: CASSQNSRGGHNGQFF.

The chain is built from TRBV7-2 and TRBJ2-5; D might be TRBD2 (5 bases). Trimming removed 1 base at V and 2 bases at J, with 8 bases between. From germline, CDR1 is SGHTA and CDR2 FQGNSA. The CDR3 length is 14 residues. The CDR3 nucleotides read TGTGCCAGCAGCTTAGTAGCGCGACAAGAGACCCAGTACTTC. This encodes CASSLVARQETQYF. Variable domain in full (rest from reference TRBV7-2 and TRBJ2-5): GAGVSQSPSNKVTEKGKDVELRCDPISGHTALYWYRQSLGQGLEFLIYFQGNSAPDKSGLPSDRFSAERTGGSVSTLTIQRTQQEDSAVYLCASSLVARQETQYFGPGTRLLVL.

This clonotype was picked up a small number of times. This sequence joins TRBV7-9 and TRBJ2-1; no clear D gene. Trimming took off 8 bases at V and 7 bases at J, with 9 bases between the two ends. Germline V lookup: CDR1 SEHNR, CDR2 FQNEAQ (reference sequence). The CDR3 spans 11 residues. The DNA of the CDR3 is TGTGCCAGCGGTCTGGGGAATGAGCAGTTCTTC. Translating it yields CASGLGNEQFF.

In the case of this clonotype: A read error may account for a junction end that differs from germline. The gene calls are TRBV7-9 and TRBJ2-7; 9 positions match TRBD1. CDR3 length equals 14 residues. The V gene's germline CDR1 is SEHNR and CDR2 FQNEAQ (reference sequence). The CDR3 coding sequence is TGTGCCAGCAGCCCCGGGACAGGGTACCACGAGCAGCACTTC. Amino acids: CASSPGTGYHEQHF.

This clonotype has a handful of counts. The J gene is TRBJ2-7, the V gene TRBV12-5, with D perhaps assigned TRBD1 or TRBD2 (5 bases each). The V gene's germline CDR1 is LGHNT and CDR2 FRNRAP. This CDR3 has 18 residues. Trimming left V 1 base short and J 1 base short, with 20 bases between. The CDR3, as DNA: TGTGCTAGTGGTTTGGATCCCCCTTTAGGGACCCAATCCTACGAGCAGTACTTC. Encoded protein: CASGLDPPLGTQSYEQYF. Complete variable domain (other parts from reference TRBV12-5 and TRBJ2-7): DARVTQTPRHKVTEMGQEVTMRCQPILGHNTVFWYRQTMMQGLELLAYFRNRAPLDDSGMPKDRFSAEMPDATLATLKIQPSEPRDSAVYFCASGLDPPLGTQSYEQYFGPGTRLTVT.

This rearrangement joins TRBV20-1 to TRBJ2-6; D not certain. The V end lost 2 bases, the J end lost 0 bases, and 2 bases lay between the germline ends. CDR3 length: 13 residues. Germline V gene data show CDR1 as DFQATT and CDR2 as SNEGSKA (reference sequence). The CDR3 protein is CSARSSGANVLTF. The CDR3, as DNA: TGCAGTGCTAGATCCTCTGGGGCCAACGTCCTGACTTTC.

Details on this clonotype: The CDR3 end shows no conserved phenylalanine or tryptophan, and so a read error is likely. The rearrangement uses TRBV19 and TRBJ2-5; D gene ambiguous. Trimming removed 3 bases from V and 3 bases from J, with 8 bases in between. Germline-derived CDR1 and CDR2 are LNHDA and SQIVND (reference sequence). The CDR3 runs 13 residues. CDR3 in amino acids: CASSIIDEETQYL. The DNA for the CDR3 is TGTGCCAGTAGTATCATTGACGAAGAGACCCAGTACCTC.

The genes are TRBV10-3 and TRBJ2-3, with D unclear. The CDR3 extends over 13 amino acids. Germline V gene sequence: CDR1 ENHRY, CDR2 SYGVKD. V was pared by 1 base and J by 2 bases, with 4 bases between. The CDR3 sequence: CAISEYPTDTQYF. The CDR3 bases are TGTGCCATCAGTGAGTACCCCACAGATACGCAGTATTTT.

The chain links TRBV19 to TRBJ2-7, with D possibly matching TRBD1 (6 bases). The CDR3 length is 15 residues. Trimming removed 4 bases at V and 5 bases at J, with 18 bases between. Germline loops: CDR1 LNHDA, CDR2 SQIVND (reference sequence). CDR3 protein: CASSNQGQGPNEQYF. The CDR3 DNA reads TGTGCCAGTAGTAATCAAGGGCAGGGGCCGAACGAGCAGTACTTC.

The gene calls are TRBV4-1 and TRBJ2-3; no clear D. V was shortened by 2 bases and J by 3 bases, with 6 bases between the two germline ends. CDR1 is MGHRA and CDR2 is YSYEKL in the germline V gene. The CDR3 is made up of 13 amino acids. The CDR3 nucleotides read TGCGCCAGCAGCCAATGGGGTACAGATACGCAGTATTTT. It translates to CASSQWGTDTQYF.